These 22 T cell receptor beta chains originate from one sample sequenced in a study of cytomegalovirus exposure and HLA in healthy donors. PCR was performed using 60 Vbeta and 13 Jbeta primers. The protocol was immunoSEQ multiplex PCR, while the TCRdb copy is restricted to in-frame clones and leaves out a portion. The top ten hold 2.5% to 3% of the sample, which has roughly 120,000 clones, 75% to 90% seen once. Sequenced material: PBMCs. These receptors were obtained from a man younger than 40 in good health and CMV-seronegative.

The rearrangement uses TRBV4-3 and TRBJ1-1; 7 bases map to TRBD1. This CDR3 region has 17 residues. Germline V gene lookup returns CDR1 LGHNA and CDR2 YSLEER. V shed 0 bases and J 0 bases; nucleotides not matched to a gene: 7. The CDR3 sequence is CASSQDRDSRMNTEAFF. In DNA, the CDR3 is TGCGCCAGCAGCCAAGATCGGGACAGCAGAATGAACACTGAAGCTTTCTTT.

The V gene is TRBV29-1, the J gene TRBJ2-7, with D tentatively TRBD1 (6 bases). Trimming took off 3 bases at V and 5 bases at J, with 11 bases between the two ends. Germline CDR1 reads SQVTM; CDR2 reads ANQGSEA. The CDR3 runs 12 residues. This CDR3 reads CSVELGAHEQYF. CDR3 DNA sequence: TGCAGCGTTGAGCTGGGGGCACACGAGCAGTACTTC.

The chain has TRBV14 and TRBJ2-1; 9 bases are shared with TRBD2. This CDR3 has 16 amino acids. The V gene end was trimmed by 4 bases and the J gene end by 4 bases; junction bases not matched to a gene: 8. Germline CDR1 SGHDN, CDR2 FVKESK. The CDR3 is CASSRVAGAHYNEQFF. CDR3 bases: TGTGCCAGCAGCCGAGTAGCGGGAGCCCATTACAATGAGCAGTTCTTC.

This clone was found a few times. DNA for the CDR3: TGTGCCAGCAGTTTAGGTCGTCGGGCTAACTATGGCTACACCTTC. Translated: CASSLGRRANYGYTF. The chain carries TRBV28 and TRBJ1-2; D not certain. This CDR3 has 15 amino acids. Trimming removed 2 bases from V and 0 bases from J, with 10 bases in between. Germline loops: CDR1 MDHEN, CDR2 SYDVKM.

This clone was seen only a few times. This chain connects TRBV5-6 to TRBJ2-1; TRBD2 agrees at 10 bases. The CDR3 has 15 residues. In germline, CDR1 is SGHDT, CDR2 YYEEEE. V trimming: 5 bases; J trimming: 4 bases; junction bases outside the gene matches: 6. The CDR3 protein is CASSYKREGYNEQFF. The CDR3, as DNA: TGTGCCAGCAGTTATAAGCGGGAGGGATACAATGAGCAGTTCTTC.

The V and J genes are TRBV27 and TRBJ1-1, with D possibly matching TRBD1 (6 bases). Trimming stripped 8 bases from V and 1 base from J, with 11 bases between. Looked up from germline, CDR1 is MNHEY and CDR2 is SMNVEV (reference sequence). The CDR3 spans 13 residues. The CDR3, as DNA: TGTGCCAGCCAACGAGGGGGGAACACTGAAGCTTTCTTT. It encodes CASQRGGNTEAFF.

The rearrangement joins TRBV30 to TRBJ2-5, with 7 bases matching TRBD1. V lost 3 bases to trimming and J lost 3 bases; unmatched junction nucleotides: 4. The germline V gene has CDR1 GTSNPN and CDR2 SVGIG (reference sequence). The length of the CDR3 is 13 residues. In DNA, the CDR3 is TGTGCCTGGAGAAGGGGGCAAAAAGAGACCCAGTACTTC. This translates into CAWRRGQKETQYF.

Written as DNA, the CDR3 is TGTGCCAGCAGCTTAGGGAAACCGCGGAGCAATCAGCCCCAGCATTTT. This encodes CASSLGKPRSNQPQHF. The genes are TRBV7-9 and TRBJ1-5; D unresolved. This CDR3 has 16 residues. Germline CDR1 SEHNR, CDR2 FQNEAQ (reference sequence). V dropped 1 base and J dropped 1 base, with 11 bases sitting between them.

The chain recombines TRBV7-9 with TRBJ2-1; TRBD2 aligns across 8 bases. Looked up from germline, CDR1 is SEHNR and CDR2 is FQNEAQ (reference sequence). There are 15 residues in the CDR3. Unmatched junction bases numbered 5, after V lost 5 bases and J lost 2 bases. The CDR3 region has the DNA TGTGCCAGCAGCCTGAGCGGGAGAACCTACAATGAGCAGTTCTTC. Residues: CASSLSGRTYNEQFF.

This clone showed up just once. The rearrangement links TRBV29-1 to TRBJ2-7; a possible D gene is TRBD1 (6 bases). Trimming took off 6 bases at V and 5 bases at J, with 17 bases between the two ends. CDR1 is SQVTM, CDR2 ANQGSEA, per germline. CDR3 length: 13 amino acids. The DNA of the CDR3 is TGCAGCGTGGGAACAGGGTCGGTGCACGAGCAGTACTTC. Translating gives CSVGTGSVHEQYF.

This rearrangement joins TRBV6-5 to TRBJ1-4, with 7 bases that match TRBD1. V lost 5 bases and J lost 5; bases outside the gene matches: 8. Germline V gene data show CDR1 as MNHEY and CDR2 as SVGAGI. The CDR3 is 15 amino acids. CDR3 residues: CASSNQGVLNEKLFF. The CDR3 nucleotides read TGTGCCAGCAGTAACCAGGGGGTACTAAATGAAAAACTGTTTTTT.

The chain employs TRBV28 and TRBJ1-5; 8 nucleotides align to TRBD1. CDR1 and CDR2 (germline): MDHEN, SYDVKM. The trim removed 3 bases at V and 11 bases at J, leaving 12 bases unmatched. The length of the CDR3 is 15 residues. The CDR3 nucleotides read TGTGCCAGCAGTTTGCTACAGGGGGAGCCTTGGGCCCAGCATTTT. Its translation: CASSLLQGEPWAQHF.

The gene calls are TRBV7-2 and TRBJ1-2; D gene unclear. The CDR3 length is 15 residues. The germline V gene has CDR1 SGHTA and CDR2 FQGNSA. V was clipped by 0 bases and J by 0 bases, with 8 bases between them. The CDR3 DNA reads TGTGCCAGCAGCTTAGCCTATAGTGCTAACTATGGCTACACCTTC. Residues: CASSLAYSANYGYTF.

This chain uses TRBV7-2 with TRBJ2-7; the D gene is possibly TRBD1 (5 bases). The CDR3 is made up of 16 amino acids. Deletions cut 2 bases from V and 3 bases from J, with 17 bases between. Germline CDR1 and CDR2: SGHTA and FQGNSA. The CDR3 nucleotides read TGTGCCAGCAGCTTATGGGGCACCCACCCTCTCTACGAGCAGTACTTC. As protein: CASSLWGTHPLYEQYF.

This clone came up once. The chain uses TRBV6-5 and TRBJ2-7, with D possibly matching TRBD2 (6 bases). Trimming removed 4 bases from V and 1 base from J, with 17 bases in between. Germline CDR1 reads MNHEY; CDR2 reads SVGAGI. The CDR3 is 16 amino acids. CDR3 sequence: CASSSAPGAGSYEQYF. The DNA of the CDR3 is TGTGCCAGCAGTTCAGCCCCGGGAGCTGGATCCTACGAGCAGTACTTC.

V usage is TRBV28 and J usage is TRBJ2-3, with TRBD2 matching 13 bases. CDR1 MDHEN and CDR2 SYDVKM come from the germline V gene. The V segment lost 2 bases and the J segment 3 bases; nucleotides outside the gene matches: 17. There are 21 residues in the CDR3. In DNA, the CDR3 is TGTGCCAGCAGTTTAGCCCCCTCTGGACTAGCGGGAGAGGGATGGACAGATACGCAGTATTTT. This encodes CASSLAPSGLAGEGWTDTQYF.

The rearrangement joins TRBV6-6 to TRBJ2-1; D unclear. Germline CDR1 and CDR2: MNHNY and SVGAGI (reference sequence). Trimming pared 4 bases from V and 4 bases from J, leaving 11 bases between. The CDR3 extends over 14 amino acids. The CDR3 spells CASSSDDLYNEQFF. CDR3 coding DNA: TGTGCCAGCAGTTCCGACGACTTATACAATGAGCAGTTCTTC.

This chain connects TRBV2 to TRBJ1-2; weak D call: TRBD1 (6 bases). The germline CDR1 and CDR2 sequences are SNHLY and FYNNEI. The length of the CDR3 is 13 residues. The ends were cut back, 5 bases at V and 6 bases at J, with 13 bases in the middle. The CDR3 sequence is CASSLQGPDGYTF. In DNA form, the CDR3 reads TGTGCCAGCAGTTTACAGGGTCCCGATGGCTACACCTTC.

J is TRBJ2-3 and V is TRBV19, with 8 positions matching TRBD2. Germline values: CDR1 LNHDA, CDR2 SQIVND (reference sequence). CDR3 length: 15 amino acids. The J segment lost 4 bases and the V segment lost 0 bases, leaving 3 bases of the junction unmatched. CDR3 nucleotides: TGTGCCAGTAGTATAGAAGCGGGAGCTGCAGATACGCAGTATTTT. Protein: CASSIEAGAADTQYF. Together with reference TRBV19 and TRBJ2-3, the CDR3 gives the full variable domain: DGGITQSPKYLFRKEGQNVTLSCEQNLNHDAMYWYRQDPGQGLRLIYYSQIVNDFQKGDIAEGYSVSREKKESFPLTVTSAQKNPTAFYLCASSIEAGAADTQYFGPGTRLTVL.

The rearrangement links TRBV10-3 to TRBJ2-3; D perhaps matches TRBD1 (8 bases). V lost 0 bases and J 2 bases, leaving 15 bases between the germline ends. Germline V gene lookup returns CDR1 ENHRY and CDR2 SYGVKD. This CDR3 contains 17 residues. CDR3 loop: CAISESGRGQDTDTQYF. DNA for the CDR3: TGTGCCATCAGTGAGTCAGGGAGGGGACAGGACACAGATACGCAGTATTTT.

CDR3 DNA sequence: TGCAGCGCCGTAGAAGTTGTGCAGGCTGAAGCTTTCTTT. Translating gives CSAVEVVQAEAFF. The V gene is TRBV29-1, the J gene TRBJ1-1; no firm D call. Germline V CDR1 and CDR2: SQVTM, ANQGSEA. Trimming removed 7 bases at V and 6 bases at J, with 18 bases between. This CDR3 contains 13 residues.

This clone has a handful of counts. The chain combines TRBV4-3 with TRBJ2-2; TRBD1 might be the D (5 bases). The CDR3 covers 15 residues. V was trimmed by 3 bases and J by 3 bases, leaving 11 bases between them. Germline CDR1 reads LGHNA; CDR2 reads YSLEER. CDR3 DNA: TGCGCCAGCAGCCAGACCACAGGATACACCGGGGAGCTGTTTTTT. Translated, it gives CASSQTTGYTGELFF.